What follows are 23 T cell receptor beta chains derived from one specimen sequenced in a study of CXCR3-negative and CXCR3-positive naive CD8 T cells. Study-level findings and limits: Higher TRB CDR3 hydrophobicity marked CXCR3-positive naive cells relative to CXCR3-negative naive cells.

For these TCRs, the target antigens are not known. The libraries of TRB cDNA were prepared using 5' RACE with UMI labels. TCRdb reprocessed the 5' RACE reads and stores each CDR3 protein as one record, lacking DNA. The listing records around 160,000 distinct CDR3 sequences. The specimen sequenced was naive CXCR3+ CD8+ T cells from blood. As for subset: CD45RO-CCR7+CD27+CD95- naive CD8+ T cells expressing CXCR3 (TNR3+). The source is a human donor in good health. Some clones in this sample may be carry-over from other donors' samples.

This sequence joins TRBV12-3 or TRBV12-4 and TRBJ2-1; TCRdb's assignment of TRBD1 cannot be checked, as there is no DNA. CDR3 length equals 16 residues. CDR3 protein: CASSRPTGSSYNEQFF.

CDR3: CASSKGVVGNPNTGELFF. The J gene is TRBJ2-2, the V gene TRBV21-1. TRBV21-1 is a documented pseudogene. The CDR3 spans 18 residues.

The J gene is TRBJ2-1, the V gene TRBV6-5; TCRdb's D call, TRBD1, is unchecked because there is no DNA. The V gene's germline CDR1 is MNHEY and CDR2 SVGAGI. The CDR3 runs 14 residues. The CDR3: CASSYGTGRNEQFF.

The rearrangement links TRBV14 to TRBJ1-1. Germline CDR1 reads SGHDN; CDR2 reads FVKESK. This CDR3 is 16 amino acids long. This CDR3 reads CASSQDLGVVGTEAFF.

The CDR3 sequence: CASSPGGDLNYEQYF. The genes are TRBV9 and TRBJ2-7; the TCRdb call, TRBD2, lacks DNA for checking. The CDR3 is 15 residues long. Germline lookup yields CDR1 SGDLS and CDR2 YYNGEE.

CDR3 amino acids: CASTTKDRLNTEAFF. The chain joins TRBV5-1 to TRBJ1-1. The CDR3 spans 15 residues. Germline V gives CDR1 SGHRS, CDR2 YFSETQ.

V gene TRBV4-3 combines with J gene TRBJ2-7; TCRdb gives TRBD2 as the D gene, but with no DNA this cannot be confirmed. Per the germline V gene, CDR1 is LGHNA and CDR2 is YSLEER. The CDR3 is 16 residues long. The CDR3: CASSQDRGGARNEQYF.

The V gene is TRBV14, the J gene TRBJ1-1; there is no DNA to check the TCRdb D call of TRBD1. The CDR3 contains 16 residues. The germline V gene has CDR1 SGHDN and CDR2 FVKESK. The CDR3 sequence: CASSQAPAGGDTEAFF.

The rearrangement joins TRBV29-1 to TRBJ1-3. The CDR3 has 14 residues. Germline lookup yields CDR1 SQVTM and CDR2 ANQGSEA. The CDR3 spells CSVEDSSLGNTIYF.

The chain couples TRBV19 to TRBJ2-1; lacking DNA, the TRBD1 call made by TCRdb goes unchecked. Germline V gene data show CDR1 as LNHDA and CDR2 as SQIVND (reference sequence). The length of the CDR3 is 15 residues. The CDR3 spells CASSIGTGLGNEQFF.

The CDR3 sequence is CASSTRDHRLTDTQYF. The genes are TRBV12-3 or TRBV12-4 and TRBJ2-3; lacking DNA, the TRBD2 call made by TCRdb goes unchecked. CDR3 length equals 16 residues.

The chain recombines TRBV20-1 with TRBJ2-3. Germline lookup yields CDR1 DFQATT and CDR2 SNEGSKA (reference sequence). The CDR3 is made up of 15 amino acids. This CDR3 reads CSARDLFSTQDTQYF.

CDR3 sequence reads: CSAEAGNSYEQYF. V usage is TRBV29-1 and J usage is TRBJ2-7. The CDR3 runs 13 residues. Germline V gives CDR1 SQVTM, CDR2 ANQGSEA.

The genes are TRBV2 and TRBJ2-2; checking the TCRdb D call of TRBD1 is not possible without DNA. Germline V gene sequence: CDR1 SNHLY, CDR2 FYNNEI. This CDR3 is built from 14 residues. CDR3 in amino acids: CARSGGRNTGELFF.

The rearrangement uses TRBV5-1 and TRBJ1-1; TCRdb calls TRBD1, which cannot be checked without DNA. Germline CDR1 SGHRS, CDR2 YFSETQ. The CDR3 runs 14 residues. The CDR3 is CASRDRGLDTEAFF.

The V and J genes are TRBV7-9 and TRBJ1-4. Germline CDR1 reads SEHNR; CDR2 reads FQNEAQ (reference sequence). The CDR3 totals 13 residues. Here the CDR3 reads CASSSVPNEKLFF.

CDR3 amino acids: CASSLYSMNTEAFF. The V call is TRBV7-8, the J call TRBJ1-1. The CDR3 sequence is 14 residues long. Germline CDR1 reads SGHVS; CDR2 reads FQNEAQ.

The rearrangement uses TRBV27 and TRBJ2-7; TCRdb outputs TRBD1, but without DNA this stays unchecked. The CDR3 covers 14 residues. CDR1 and CDR2 (germline): MNHEY, SMNVEV (reference sequence). This CDR3 is CASSPSGQVGEQYF.

The chain joins TRBV24-1 to TRBJ2-2; TCRdb calls TRBD1, which cannot be checked without DNA. Germline V gives CDR1 KGHDR, CDR2 SFDVKD. This CDR3 comprises 16 residues. The CDR3 sequence: CATSDFGAGVTGELFF.

V and J are TRBV7-7 and TRBJ2-5. Germline V lookup: CDR1 SSHAT, CDR2 FNYEAQ (reference sequence). The CDR3 length is 14 residues. This CDR3 is CASSIGPYQETQYF.

The chain joins TRBV7-8 to TRBJ2-7. The CDR3 covers 15 residues. Per the germline V gene, CDR1 is SGHVS and CDR2 is FQNEAQ. The CDR3 protein is CASSLEVVDSGEQYF.

The V and J genes are TRBV5-5 and TRBJ2-7. This CDR3 spans 15 amino acids. Germline-derived CDR1 and CDR2 are SGHKS and YYEKEE (reference sequence). The CDR3 region is CASSLEDRASYEQYF.

The V and J genes are TRBV29-1 and TRBJ2-7. CDR1 and CDR2 from the germline V gene are SQVTM and ANQGSEA. CDR3 size: 12 residues. The CDR3 here is CSVTKGSYEQYF.